A selection of T cell receptor beta chains follows, all from one sample in a study of CD8 T cells in ankylosing spondylitis. Each CDR3 protein gets one entry after TCRdb re-called the 5' RACE reads with MiXCR. The profile shows some 300,000 distinct CDR3 sequences, around 21% of them singletons. The sample taken for sequencing was blood, either unsorted or a sorted T cell fraction (not recorded which). These TCRs come from a female donor with ankylosing spondylitis or in good health (not recorded which). The CDR3 runs from the conserved cysteine through the conserved F or W.

TRBV6-4	CASSGGVTDTQYF
TRBV20-1	CSAEKQFVGPQHF
TRBV5-1	CASSTRTSTGYEQYF
TRBV12-3/TRBV12-4	CASSLGEYNQPQHF
TRBV3-1	CASSQVRGFQQYF
TRBV24-1	CATSRDGFSEQFF
TRBV21-1	CASSHHRSRHLAKNIQYF
TRBV7-2	CASSPSPVPTDTQYF
TRBV20-1	CSAPYSGRANNEQFF
TRBV7-2	CASSPWGGDEQYF
TRBV10-3	CAISEVGAQETQYF
TRBV6-1	CASSTGGVGQPHHF
TRBV30	CAWSAQPTVVYGYTF
TRBV18	CASSGGRKRREQFF
TRBV6-1	CASSRTSGNTGVLFF
TRBV5-1	CASRKLAGGYNTGELFF
TRBV27	CASSFVGVGIAEAFF
TRBV20-1	CTAGSFDEQYF
TRBV20-1	CSAGRERDYGYTF
TRBV20-1	CSAESYNEQFF
TRBV5-1	CASSLNPNEQFF
TRBV25-1	CASSEWGRDTGELFF
TRBV30	CAWSVRWGPGNTIYF
TRBV9	CASSVVVSSYNEQFF
TRBV7-8	CASSLGLAGERTYEQYF
TRBV15	CATSREGRVSTGELFF
TRBV7-2	CASSSRPRGNEQFF
TRBV10-3	CATLPDRVDEQFF
TRBV5-1	CASSSTWGDEQFF
TRBV12-3/TRBV12-4	CASSLLAGGWETQYF
TRBV11-2	CASSLRSAGELFF
TRBV6-1	CASSLLPGQKAYEQYF
TRBV10-3	CAISENTQETQYF
TRBV15	CATSRDQATEAFF
TRBV12-3/TRBV12-4	CASMRTGGVGNTEAFF
TRBV5-4	CASSYETLFTDTQYF
TRBV12-3/TRBV12-4	CASSKGTTNTGELFF
TRBV4-3	CASSQGVRSGELFF
TRBV5-7	CARSPGTLCYNEQFF
TRBV5-5	CASSLQSDQPQHF
TRBV7-2	CASSQMTGGNVLTF
TRBV7-2	CASNRDGGRDTQYF
TRBV12-3/TRBV12-4	CASRGIYSNQPQHF
TRBV20-1	CSASPRSGANVLTF
TRBV29-1	CSVARQTSFYTF
TRBV9	CASSVRGAREQYF
TRBV7-1	CASILRGDRGRENRVAGANVLTF
TRBV12-3/TRBV12-4	CASSGAWTEAFF